This paragraph reports one TCR beta chain. These data are taken from a study of control samples from healthy donors and cancer patients. Clones were sequenced by immunoSEQ multiplex PCR, and TCRdb holds only the in-frame ones, with some missing. Found here are 170,000 or so clones, 91% of them singletons; the top ten hold roughly 2.1%. The sequencing input was blood. The clonotype comes from a woman in her forties in good health.

The DNA for the CDR3 is TGTGCCAGCAGCTCAGAAGTAGACACTGAAGCTTTCTTT. Translation gives CASSSEVDTEAFF. The genes are TRBV7-3 and TRBJ1-1, with D unclear. CDR1 is SGHTA, CDR2 FQGTGA, per germline. CDR3 length: 13 residues. Trimming removed 4 bases at V and 3 bases at J, with 9 bases between.